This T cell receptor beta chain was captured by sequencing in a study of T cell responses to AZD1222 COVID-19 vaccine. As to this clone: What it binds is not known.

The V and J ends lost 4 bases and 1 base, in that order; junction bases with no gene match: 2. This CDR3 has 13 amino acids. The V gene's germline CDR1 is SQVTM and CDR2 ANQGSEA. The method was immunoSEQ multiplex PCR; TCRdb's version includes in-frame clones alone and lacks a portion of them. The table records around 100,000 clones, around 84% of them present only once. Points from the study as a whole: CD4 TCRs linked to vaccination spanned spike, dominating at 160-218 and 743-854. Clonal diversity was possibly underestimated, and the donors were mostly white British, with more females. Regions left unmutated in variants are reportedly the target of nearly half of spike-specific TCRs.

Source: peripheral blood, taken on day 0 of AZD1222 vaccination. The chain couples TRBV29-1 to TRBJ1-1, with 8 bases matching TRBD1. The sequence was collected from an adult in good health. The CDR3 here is CSVGGQGNTEAFF. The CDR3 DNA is TGCAGCGTTGGCGGACAGGGGAACACTGAAGCTTTCTTT.